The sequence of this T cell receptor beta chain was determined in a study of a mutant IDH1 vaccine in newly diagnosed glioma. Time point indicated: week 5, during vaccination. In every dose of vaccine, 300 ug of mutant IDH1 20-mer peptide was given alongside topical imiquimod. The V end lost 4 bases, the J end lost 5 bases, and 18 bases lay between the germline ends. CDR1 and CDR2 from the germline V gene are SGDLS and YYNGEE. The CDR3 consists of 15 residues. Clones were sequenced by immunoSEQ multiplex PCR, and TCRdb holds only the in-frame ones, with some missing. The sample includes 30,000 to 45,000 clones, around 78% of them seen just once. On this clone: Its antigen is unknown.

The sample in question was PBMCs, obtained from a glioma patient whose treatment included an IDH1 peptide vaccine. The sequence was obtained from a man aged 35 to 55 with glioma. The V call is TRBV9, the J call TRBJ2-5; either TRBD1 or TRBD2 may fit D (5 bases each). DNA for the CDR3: TGTGCCAGCAGCCCCCGGCGCAGTTGGGGGGAGACCCAGTACTTC. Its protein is CASSPRRSWGETQYF.